This T cell receptor (beta chain) was sequenced during a study of identical twins. All donors were healthy, and all were Caucasian. Each CDR3 protein gets one entry after TCRdb re-called the 5' RACE reads with MiXCR. There are about 570,000 distinct CDR3 sequences in the sample; around 9.6% occur only once, and roughly 3% lies in the top ten. This clonotype was detected only a few times. The germline CDR1 and CDR2 sequences are SGHRS and YFSETQ. The CDR3 contains 17 residues. V was pared by 4 bases and J by 5 bases, with 21 bases between. The same data also contributed to another study, on yellow fever vaccine responses in identical twins.

This TCR was recovered from a woman under 30 in good health. V is TRBV5-1 and J is TRBJ2-2, with D possibly TRBD1 on 5 matching bases. Sequenced: PBMCs. CDR3 in DNA: TGCGCCAGCAGCCCCCGGTGGACAAGACAAAATACCGGGGAGCTGTTTTTT. Amino acid sequence: CASSPRWTRQNTGELFF.